The 21 T cell receptor beta chains reported below all come from one sample, sequenced in a study of blood T cell repertoires in COVID-19. TCRdb's copy holds only in-frame clones and misses some; the assay was immunoSEQ multiplex PCR. Of about 170,000 clones listed, 83% are singletons. Sequences were obtained from PBMCs or T cells enriched from blood (not recorded which). The receptor set was obtained from a woman aged 50 to 65 in a cohort exposed to, infected with or recovered from COVID-19 (not recorded which).

As for this clone: The same CDR3 is also encoded by other DNA sequences in this sample. V usage is TRBV28 and J usage is TRBJ2-3, with 7 bases matching TRBD2. The CDR3 covers 15 residues. Trimming removed 3 bases from V and 0 bases from J; junction bases left unmatched: 3. CDR1 and CDR2 from the germline V gene are MDHEN and SYDVKM. This CDR3 is CASSLAGVSTDTQYF. CDR3 sequence (DNA): TGTGCCAGCAGTTTGGCGGGAGTAAGCACAGATACGCAGTATTTT.

The chain uses TRBV7-3 and TRBJ2-3; possibly TRBD1 for D (5 bases). The CDR3 is 14 amino acids. Germline lookup yields CDR1 SGHTA and CDR2 FQGTGA. V was clipped by 5 bases and J by 5 bases, with 14 bases between them. The CDR3 is CASSLQGAQDTQYF. CDR3 DNA: TGTGCCAGCAGCCTCCAGGGTGCGCAAGATACGCAGTATTTT.

The chain is built from TRBV29-1 and TRBJ1-5; unclear D gene. V was pared by 4 bases and J by 0 bases, with 10 bases between. The CDR3 is made up of 14 amino acids. The germline CDR1 and CDR2 sequences are SQVTM and ANQGSEA. CDR3 nucleotide sequence: TGCAGCGTTGGTGAAAACTATAGCAATCAGCCCCAGCATTTT. Protein: CSVGENYSNQPQHF.

This clone has a single count. This chain connects TRBV6-5 to TRBJ1-1; a possible D gene is TRBD1 (6 bases). Looked up from germline, CDR1 is MNHEY and CDR2 is SVGAGI. Trimming shortened V by 6 bases and J by 4 bases, and 12 bases separated the two germline ends. This CDR3 is built from 13 residues. This chain's CDR3 is CASSATGLTEAFF. DNA for the CDR3: TGTGCCAGCAGCGCAACAGGGCTCACTGAAGCTTTCTTT.

The rearrangement links TRBV13 to TRBJ2-2, with 11 positions matching TRBD2. Germline V gene lookup returns CDR1 PRHDT and CDR2 FYEKMQ (reference sequence). This CDR3 region has 16 residues. The ends lost 5 bases at V and 5 bases at J; junction bases unmatched: 7. CDR3 loop: CASSLGLAEITGELFF. CDR3 sequence (DNA): TGTGCCAGCAGCCTGGGACTAGCGGAAATTACCGGGGAGCTGTTTTTT.

The CDR3: CASSLKEGAADSPLHF. Here the CDR3 DNA reads TGCGCCAGCAGCCTAAAAGAAGGGGCTGCGGATTCACCCCTCCACTTT. V usage is TRBV4-1 and J usage is TRBJ1-6, with D perhaps matching TRBD1 (5 bases). CDR3 length: 16 residues. Germline CDR1 and CDR2: MGHRA and YSYEKL. The V and J ends lost 4 bases and 8 bases respectively, with 18 bases between them.

This clone was recorded a few times. The V and J genes are TRBV30 and TRBJ2-7, with 7 bases aligning to TRBD1. The CDR3 length is 14 residues. V dropped 4 bases and J dropped 0; count of bases not matched to a gene: 6. From germline, CDR1 is GTSNPN and CDR2 SVGIG (reference sequence). CDR3 sequence reads: CAWKWTGNSYEQYF. The DNA for the CDR3 is TGTGCCTGGAAATGGACAGGTAACTCCTACGAGCAGTACTTC.

This clone was recorded only once. The chain uses TRBV5-5 and TRBJ2-7, with 7 positions matching TRBD1. CDR1 SGHKS and CDR2 YYEKEE come from the germline V gene (reference sequence). The CDR3 contains 14 residues. V shed 4 bases, J shed 4 bases, and the junction held 8 bases outside the gene matches. CDR3 region: CASSLGTVRYEQYF. The CDR3 nucleotides read TGTGCCAGCAGCCTAGGGACAGTTAGGTACGAGCAGTACTTC.

The rearrangement uses TRBV28 and TRBJ1-5, with D perhaps TRBD1 (5 bases). Germline CDR1 and CDR2: MDHEN and SYDVKM. V dropped 3 bases and J dropped 3 bases, with 15 bases sitting between them. The CDR3 runs to 16 residues. CDR3 amino acids: CASSLGRAGYNQPQHF. The DNA for the CDR3 is TGTGCCAGCAGTTTGGGCAGGGCAGGGTACAATCAGCCCCAGCATTTT.

V gene TRBV3-1 (or the pseudogene TRBV3-2) combines with J gene TRBJ1-1; 9 nucleotides match TRBD1. There are 14 residues in the CDR3. Germline CDR1 is LGHDT and CDR2 is YNNKEL (reference sequence). V lost 5 bases and J lost 5; bases outside the gene matches: 6. CDR3 DNA sequence: TGTGCCAGCAGCGAGGGACAGGGATATACTGAAGCTTTCTTT. Protein product: CASSEGQGYTEAFF.

This chain links TRBV5-1 with TRBJ1-1; D perhaps matches TRBD1 (5 bases). The germline V gene has CDR1 SGHRS and CDR2 YFSETQ. The CDR3 is 16 amino acids. Trimming cost V 8 bases and J 4 bases, with 24 bases left between them. CDR3 protein: CASQQTQGTTGTEAFF. DNA of the CDR3: TGCGCCAGTCAACAAACGCAGGGAACGACGGGCACTGAAGCTTTCTTT.

This clone occurred once. J is TRBJ2-3 and V is TRBV19; no definite D call. The germline V gene has CDR1 LNHDA and CDR2 SQIVND (reference sequence). The V and J ends lost 6 bases and 0 bases respectively, with 7 bases between them. The CDR3 length is 13 residues. The DNA of the CDR3 is TGTGCCAGTAGCCCTTCTAGCACAGATACGCAGTATTTT. It specifies CASSPSSTDTQYF.

This sequence joins TRBV11-2 and TRBJ1-2, with 7 bases aligning to TRBD1. This CDR3 spans 14 amino acids. J was trimmed by 5 bases and V by 5 bases; bases with no gene match: 8. CDR1 SGHAT and CDR2 FQNNGV come from the germline V gene. The CDR3 nucleotides read TGTGCCAGCAGCCTCGCTGCAGGGGGTTATGGCTACACCTTC. It specifies CASSLAAGGYGYTF. The full variable domain, rest sourced from reference TRBV11-2 and TRBJ1-2, is EAGVAQSPRYKIIEKRQSVAFWCNPISGHATLYWYQQILGQGPKLLIQFQNNGVVDDSQLPKDRFSAERLKGVDSTLKIQPAKLEDSAVYLCASSLAAGGYGYTFGSGTRLTVV.

The J gene is TRBJ2-2, the V gene TRBV2; 15 bases map to TRBD2. CDR3 size: 17 residues. J gave up 1 base and V 6 bases, and 3 bases lay outside the gene matches. Germline CDR1 and CDR2: SNHLY and FYNNEI. The CDR3 reads CASRRGLAGGNTGELFF. The DNA for the CDR3 is TGTGCCAGCAGAAGGGGACTAGCGGGAGGGAACACCGGGGAGCTGTTTTTT.

This clone was found a few times. The chain uses TRBV15 and TRBJ2-3; 7 positions match TRBD2. Germline assignment: CDR1 LNHNV and CDR2 YYDKDF (reference sequence). The length of the CDR3 is 13 residues. Germline trimming cut 9 bases from V and 4 bases from J; bases unmatched to any gene: 7. Written as DNA, the CDR3 is TGTGCCACGAGTAGGGGAGGGTCAGATACGCAGTATTTT. This sequence encodes CATSRGGSDTQYF.

The chain uses TRBV7-9 and TRBJ2-7; a possible D gene is TRBD2 (5 bases). This CDR3 has 14 residues. Trimming cost V 6 bases and J 2 bases, with 14 bases left between them. Germline V gene sequence: CDR1 SEHNR, CDR2 FQNEAQ (reference sequence). CDR3 coding DNA: TGTGCCAGCAGTGAACTAGGAGGCCCCTACGAGCAGTACTTC. This gives the protein CASSELGGPYEQYF. Supplemented by reference TRBV7-9 and TRBJ2-7, the full variable domain reads DTGVSQNPRHKITKRGQNVTFRCDPISEHNRLYWYRQTLGQGPEFLTYFQNEAQLEKSRLLSDRFSAERPKGSFSTLEIQRTEQGDSAMYLCASSELGGPYEQYFGPGTRLTVT.

The chain recombines TRBV12-5 with TRBJ1-3; D call uncertain. V gave up 8 bases and J gave up 3 bases, with 17 bases separating them. Germline V gene data show CDR1 as LGHNT and CDR2 as FRNRAP. The CDR3 has 15 amino acids. The CDR3 loop is CASSLPLYRGNTIYF. The CDR3 DNA follows: TGTGCTAGTAGTCTGCCGCTCTACCGTGGAAACACCATATATTTT.

The chain carries TRBV6-5 and TRBJ2-1; a possible D gene is TRBD1 (8 bases). In germline, CDR1 is MNHEY, CDR2 SVGAGI. Trimming left V 11 bases short and J 6 bases short, with 20 bases between. The length of the CDR3 is 14 residues. The CDR3, as DNA: TGTGCCGCGGCTAGCGGACAGGGCCTCAATGAGCAGTTCTTC. Residues: CAAASGQGLNEQFF.

The chain employs TRBV5-4 and TRBJ2-3; D is perhaps TRBD2 (5 bases). Germline V CDR1 and CDR2: SGHNT, YYREEE (reference sequence). The ends were cut back, 3 bases at V and 3 bases at J, with 14 bases in the middle. This CDR3 has 15 residues. The DNA of the CDR3 is TGTGCCAGCAGCTGGACGGCGGGCTTAACAGATACGCAGTATTTT. Translation: CASSWTAGLTDTQYF.

The rearrangement links TRBV7-6 to TRBJ2-1; D is perhaps TRBD2 (6 bases). V lost 4 bases to trimming and J lost 9 bases, with 22 bases between them. The germline V gene encodes CDR1 SGHVS and CDR2 FNYEAQ. This CDR3 comprises 16 residues. The CDR3 DNA follows: TGTGCCAGCAGCTCTAATGGGCGGGGTGTACATGGTGAGCAGTTCTTC. Amino acids: CASSSNGRGVHGEQFF.

This rearrangement joins TRBV5-1 to TRBJ1-1, with D tentatively TRBD1 (5 bases). Looked up from germline, CDR1 is SGHRS and CDR2 is YFSETQ. The CDR3 has 15 residues. V dropped 0 bases and J dropped 10 bases, with 19 bases sitting between them. This CDR3 is CASSLAGGTGYAAFF. For the CDR3, the DNA is TGCGCCAGCAGCTTGGCCGGGGGGACTGGATATGCAGCTTTCTTT.